This T cell receptor (beta chain) emerged from a study of patients and donors after allogeneic stem cell transplantation. TCRdb reanalysed the RT-PCR reads using MiXCR and keeps one entry per CDR3 protein. The profile shows hundreds of thousands of distinct CDR3 sequences, around 40% of them singletons. The CDR3 has 13 amino acids. The germline CDR1 and CDR2 sequences are KGHSH and LQKENI. With 5 bases removed from V and 5 bases from J, the gap between germline ends came to 12 bases. The sample holds a few counts of this clonotype. The specimen sequenced was blood, either unsorted or a sorted T cell fraction (not recorded which). V gene TRBV18 combines with J gene TRBJ1-1, with D maybe TRBD1 (6 bases). The TCR comes from a human donor who was either an allogeneic HSCT recipient or a stem cell or donor lymphocyte infusion donor (not recorded which). It is not recorded whose cells these are; they may come from a transplant donor. DNA for the CDR3: TGTGCCAGCTCATCGAACAGGGAAACTGAAGCTTTCTTT. Protein product: CASSSNRETEAFF.